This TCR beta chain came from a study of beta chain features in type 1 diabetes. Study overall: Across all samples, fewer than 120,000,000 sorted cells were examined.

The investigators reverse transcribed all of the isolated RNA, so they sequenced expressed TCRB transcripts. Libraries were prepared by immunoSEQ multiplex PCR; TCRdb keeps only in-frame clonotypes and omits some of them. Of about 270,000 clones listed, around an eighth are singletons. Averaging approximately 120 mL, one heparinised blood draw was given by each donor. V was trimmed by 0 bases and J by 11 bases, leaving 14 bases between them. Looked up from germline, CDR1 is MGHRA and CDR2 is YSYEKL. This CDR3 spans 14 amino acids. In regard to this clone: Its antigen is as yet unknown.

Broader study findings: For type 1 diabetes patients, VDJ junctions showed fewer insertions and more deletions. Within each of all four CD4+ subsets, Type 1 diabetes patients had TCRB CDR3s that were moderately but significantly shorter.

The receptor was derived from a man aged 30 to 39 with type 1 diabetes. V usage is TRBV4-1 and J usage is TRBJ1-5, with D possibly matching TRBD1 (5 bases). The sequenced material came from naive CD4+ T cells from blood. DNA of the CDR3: TGCGCCAGCAGCCAAGAGGGGGGAACTGGGACCCAGCATTTT. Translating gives CASSQEGGTGTQHF.